The rows below give T cell receptor beta chains drawn from one sample of a study of blood T cell repertoires in COVID-19. TCRdb keeps only in-frame clones here, not all; method: immunoSEQ multiplex PCR. The sample lists 95,000 to 150,000 clones; 65% to 90% were seen once. What was sequenced was peripheral blood. All receptors derive from a man at least 80 years old with acute or convalescent COVID-19. The CDR3 runs from the conserved cysteine through the conserved F or W. D genes are given only for firm matches. Size is omitted from some rows. Given values are once, few, many or a class for expanded clones.

j_call clone_size v_call d_call cdr3_nt cdr3_aa
TRBJ1-2 NA TRBV10-3 TRBD1 TGTGCCATCAGTGGGACAGGGGCCCCCTACTATGGCTACACCTTC CAISGTGAPYYGYTF
TRBJ2-7 NA TRBV14 NA TGTGCCAGCAGCCCATCCTACGAGCAGTACTTC CASSPSYEQYF
TRBJ2-2 NA TRBV2 TRBD2 TGTGCCAGCAGTGGGGATAGCGGGAGAAGCACCGGGGAGCTGTTTTTT CASSGDSGRSTGELFF
TRBJ2-3 NA TRBV5-1 TRBD2 TGCGCCAGCGCACGGACTAGCGGGGACACAGATACGCAGTATTTT CASARTSGDTDTQYF
TRBJ2-7 few TRBV3-1/TRBV3-2 NA TGTGCCAGCAGCCAAGGCGGGCAGGCCGGGCACGAGCAGTACTTC CASSQGGQAGHEQYF
TRBJ1-5 once TRBV7-6 TRBD1 TGTGCCAGCAGCACGGGGACAGTTGGCAATCAGCCCCAGCATTTT CASSTGTVGNQPQHF
TRBJ2-1 NA TRBV6-1 NA TGTGCCAGCAGTGAGTTGTCCAACCCAGAATACAATGAGCAGTTCTTC CASSELSNPEYNEQFF
TRBJ1-2 NA TRBV6-5 TRBD1 TGTGCCAGCACGGACAGGTCTCGGGGTGGCTACACCTTC CASTDRSRGGYTF
TRBJ1-4 NA TRBV19 NA TGTGCCAGTACGTTACAGGGAACTAATGAAAAACTGTTTTTT CASTLQGTNEKLFF
TRBJ2-6 NA TRBV6-1 NA TGTGCCAGCAGTGACCCTACTGGGGCCGGGCTGTACTCTGGGGCCAACGTCCTGACTTTC CASSDPTGAGLYSGANVLTF
TRBJ1-4 NA TRBV10-2 NA TGCGCCAGCAGTGATGCGGGGAGAGAAGACCTAACTAATGAAAAACTGTTTTTT CASSDAGREDLTNEKLFF
TRBJ1-6 once TRBV6-2/TRBV6-3 TRBD1 TGTGCCAGCAGTTGGGCCCCGGGACAGGGAGCCACGAATTCACCCCTCCACTTT CASSWAPGQGATNSPLHF
TRBJ2-2 NA TRBV5-1 NA TGCGCCAGCAGCTTTGGAGATTTTAAGGGGGAGCTGTTTTTT CASSFGDFKGELFF
TRBJ1-1 NA TRBV15 TRBD1 TGTGCCACCAGTCCGACAGGGGGCATGAACACTGAAGCTTTCTTT CATSPTGGMNTEAFF
TRBJ2-3 NA TRBV18 TRBD1 TGTGCCAGCTCACCATTTGGACAGGCAGATACGCAGTATTTT CASSPFGQADTQYF
TRBJ2-3 NA TRBV5-1 NA TGCGCCAGCAGCGTGAGACAGCTCACAGATACGCAGTATTTT CASSVRQLTDTQYF
TRBJ2-2 NA TRBV3-1/TRBV3-2 NA TGTCAATCGGAGGGGCACACCGGGGAGCTGTTTTTT CQSEGHTGELFF
TRBJ1-5 NA TRBV5-6 NA TGTGCCAGCAGTTTACAGCTATCCAATCAGCCCCAGCATTTT CASSLQLSNQPQHF
TRBJ1-6 NA TRBV18 NA TGTGCCAGCTCACCCCCGGGATCGGATTCACCCCTCCACTTT CASSPPGSDSPLHF
TRBJ1-6 NA TRBV19 TRBD1 TGTGCCAGTAAGAGGACAGGGGCACTCGATAATTCACCCCTCCACTTT CASKRTGALDNSPLHF
TRBJ2-7 NA TRBV7-2 TRBD2 TGTGCCAGCAGCTTAGGGCTAGCGGGACTAGAGGAGCAGTACTTC CASSLGLAGLEEQYF
TRBJ2-7 NA TRBV5-1 NA TGCGCCAGCAGCGGGGACAACCGGTTCTACGAGCAGTACTTC CASSGDNRFYEQYF
TRBJ1-1 NA TRBV5-1 NA TGCGCCAGCAGCTTGCAGGGTGAAGCTTTCTTT CASSLQGEAFF
TRBJ2-3 NA TRBV15 TRBD1 TGTGCCACCAGCAGTACAGGGGTCTTCACAGATACGCAGTATTTT CATSSTGVFTDTQYF
TRBJ1-1 NA TRBV3-1/TRBV3-2 NA TGTGCCAGCAGCCAAGATAGCCTAGAAGCTTTCTTT CASSQDSLEAFF
TRBJ2-3 few TRBV4-3 TRBD2 TGCGCCAGCAGCTCCCTAGCGGGAGTTAAAGATACGCAGTATTTT CASSSLAGVKDTQYF
TRBJ1-1 NA TRBV5-5 TRBD1 TGTGCCAGCAGCTGGGGACAGGGGGCCTCTGAAGCTTTCTTT CASSWGQGASEAFF
TRBJ2-3 NA TRBV11-1 NA TGTGCCAGCAGCTTAGATCCAACTAGCACAGATACGCAGTATTTT CASSLDPTSTDTQYF
TRBJ1-1 NA TRBV10-3 NA TGTGCCATCGGACTAGGGCTTACTGAAGCTTTCTTT CAIGLGLTEAFF
TRBJ1-5 NA TRBV15 NA TGTGCCACCAGCGTCGAGCAGGGGTTTCAGCCCCAGCATTTT CATSVEQGFQPQHF
TRBJ2-7 NA TRBV2 TRBD1 TGTGCCAGCAGTCGACCTGGGGACAGGGGTTTCTCCTACGAGCAGTACTTC CASSRPGDRGFSYEQYF
TRBJ1-2 NA TRBV5-1 NA TGCGCCAGCAGGCAGGCCACAAACTATGGCTACACCTTC CASRQATNYGYTF
TRBJ1-5 NA TRBV5-1 NA TGCGCCAGCAGCTTGGGCGGGGGCGATCAGCCCCAGCATTTT CASSLGGGDQPQHF
TRBJ1-1 once TRBV30 NA TGTGCCTGGAGTGCCGTCCCTCCAGGGAACACTGAAGCTTTCTTT CAWSAVPPGNTEAFF
TRBJ2-3 NA TRBV7-8 TRBD2 TGTGCCAGCAGCTCTACTAGCGGGGGACCAGATACGCAGTATTTT CASSSTSGGPDTQYF